What follows are 9 T cell receptor beta chains derived from one specimen sequenced in a study of blood T cell repertoires in COVID-19 (dated by TCRdb to 2020 to 2022). The protocol used for the library was the immunoSEQ multiplex PCR assay. TCRdb stores this immuneACCESS table with in-frame sequences only. Part of the clones is absent; in the studies checked, under half of the shortfall reflects unresolved V genes, and no reason is known for the rest. This sample gives around 60,000 clones in total; roughly 88% of them show up just once. The ten largest clones represent under 4.5% of the sample. Sequenced: peripheral blood. These receptors were collected from a human donor in a cohort sampled during active COVID-19.

The chain uses TRBV5-4 and TRBJ1-2, with TRBD1 identical over 10 bases. There are 16 residues in the CDR3. CDR1 SGHNT and CDR2 YYREEE come from the germline V gene (reference sequence). Germline trimming cut 2 bases from V and 6 bases from J; bases unmatched to any gene: 10. CDR3 bases: TGTGCCAGCAGCTTTTTTGGGGGGACAGGGGATGATGGCTACACCTTC. This codes for CASSFFGGTGDDGYTF.

The genes are TRBV6-5 and TRBJ2-1; 11 bases map to TRBD2. The CDR3 spans 15 residues. Germline V gives CDR1 MNHEY, CDR2 SVGAGI. The ends lost 6 bases at V and 6 bases at J; junction bases unmatched: 7. CDR3 nucleotides: TGTGCCAGCAGCTCCGGGACTAGCGGCCCCAATGAGCAGTTCTTC. Amino acid sequence: CASSSGTSGPNEQFF.

This chain joins TRBV28 and TRBJ2-4, with a weak D call TRBD1 (6 bases). V dropped 1 base and J dropped 3 bases, with 7 bases sitting between them. Germline V gene sequence: CDR1 MDHEN, CDR2 SYDVKM. The CDR3 has 14 amino acids. CDR3: CASSLSGDKNIQYF. CDR3 sequence (DNA): TGTGCCAGCAGTTTATCAGGGGACAAAAACATTCAGTACTTC.

The rearrangement joins TRBV9 to TRBJ2-7; D unresolved. The V end was cut by 2 bases, the J end by 0 bases, with 9 bases between. The CDR3 has 14 residues. Germline V gene data show CDR1 as SGDLS and CDR2 as YYNGEE. The CDR3 bases are TGTGCCAGCAGCGTCTCCTCACTCTCCTACGAGCAGTACTTC. As protein: CASSVSSLSYEQYF.

J is TRBJ1-1 and V is TRBV19; 9 nucleotides align to TRBD1. Germline V gene lookup returns CDR1 LNHDA and CDR2 SQIVND (reference sequence). The CDR3 is 14 amino acids. V shed 3 bases, J shed 6 bases, and the junction held 5 bases outside the gene matches. The CDR3 nucleotides read TGTGCCAGTAGTATGACAGGGGGAGGCGCTGAAGCTTTCTTT. It specifies CASSMTGGGAEAFF.

This rearrangement joins TRBV19 to TRBJ1-1, with TRBD1 matching over 7 bases. V shed 6 bases, J shed 4 bases, and the junction held 5 bases outside the gene matches. The length of the CDR3 is 13 residues. CDR1 is LNHDA, CDR2 SQIVND, per germline (reference sequence). The CDR3 is CASSETGATEAFF. In DNA, the CDR3 is TGTGCCAGTAGCGAAACAGGGGCCACTGAAGCTTTCTTT.

The chain has TRBV7-9 and TRBJ2-4; 7 nucleotides agree with TRBD2. Germline CDR1 SEHNR, CDR2 FQNEAQ (reference sequence). After removal of 4 bases from V and 5 bases from J, the junction contained 11 bases not matched to a gene. The CDR3 spans 16 residues. CDR3 sequence (DNA): TGTGCCAGCAGCTATCCGAGTGGGAGGGCCGAAAACATTCAGTACTTC. Protein sequence: CASSYPSGRAENIQYF.

The table lists this clone with a count of one. The rearrangement links TRBV29-1 to TRBJ2-1; 9 bases map to TRBD2. This CDR3 has 14 residues. The junction had 8 bases not matched to a gene; V was cut back by 6 bases and J by 5 bases. The germline CDR1 and CDR2 sequences are SQVTM and ANQGSEA. The CDR3 sequence: CSVDGLALHNEQFF. CDR3 DNA: TGCAGCGTCGACGGACTAGCGTTGCACAATGAGCAGTTCTTC.

The rearrangement uses TRBV7-2 and TRBJ2-3, with a tentative D call TRBD1 (6 bases). Germline V lookup: CDR1 SGHTA, CDR2 FQGNSA. CDR3 size: 13 residues. The V end was cut by 11 bases, the J end by 1 base, with 13 bases between. This CDR3 is CARGDTGTDTQYF. CDR3 DNA sequence: TGTGCCCGAGGGGACACAGGCACAGATACGCAGTATTTT.